This TCR beta chain came from a study of T cell repertoires in cytomegalovirus infection. General study results and limits: In two of eight donors, the top clonotype was HLA-C-restricted CMV-specific.

From the reads, TCRdb called clonotypes with MiXCR, one entry per CDR3 protein. The sample has roughly 310,000 distinct CDR3 sequences; 15% to 20% are singletons. Worth noting for this clonotype: The antigen is undetermined.

Trimming removed 3 bases at V and 8 bases at J, with 14 bases between. There are 14 residues in the CDR3. Germline CDR1 ENHRY, CDR2 SYGVKD. Source material: PBMCs. The gene calls are TRBV10-3 and TRBJ2-1; D not certain. The source of this sequence is a human donor in good health (CMV status not recorded). Some clones in this sample may be carry-over from other donors' samples. CDR3 sequence (DNA): TGTGCCATCAGTGATGGGTCCCGGTGGGATGAGCAGTTCTTC. Protein product: CAISDGSRWDEQFF.